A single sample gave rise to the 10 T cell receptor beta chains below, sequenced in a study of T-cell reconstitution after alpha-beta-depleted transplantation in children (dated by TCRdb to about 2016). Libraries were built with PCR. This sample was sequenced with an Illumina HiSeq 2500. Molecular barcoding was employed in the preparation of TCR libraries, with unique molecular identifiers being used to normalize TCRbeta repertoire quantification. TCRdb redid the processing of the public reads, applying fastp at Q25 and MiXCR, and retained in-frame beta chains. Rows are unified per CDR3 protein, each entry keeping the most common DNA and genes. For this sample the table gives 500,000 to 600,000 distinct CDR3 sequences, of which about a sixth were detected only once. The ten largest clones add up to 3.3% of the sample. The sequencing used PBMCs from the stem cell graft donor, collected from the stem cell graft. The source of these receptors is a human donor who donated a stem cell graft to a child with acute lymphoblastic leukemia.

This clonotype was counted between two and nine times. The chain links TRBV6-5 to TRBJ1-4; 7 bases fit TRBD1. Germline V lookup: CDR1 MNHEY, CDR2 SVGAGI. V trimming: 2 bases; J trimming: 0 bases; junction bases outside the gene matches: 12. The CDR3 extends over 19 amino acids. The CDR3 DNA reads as TGTGCCAGCAGTTACGGGTTCTGGACAGGAACCGCAACTAATGAAAAACTGTTTTTT. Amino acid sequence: CASSYGFWTGTATNEKLFF.

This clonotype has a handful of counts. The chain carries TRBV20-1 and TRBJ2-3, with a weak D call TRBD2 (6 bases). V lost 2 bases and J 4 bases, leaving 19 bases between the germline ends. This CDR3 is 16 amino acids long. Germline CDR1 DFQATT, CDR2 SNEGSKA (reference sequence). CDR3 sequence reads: CSARPDYLYPPDTQYF. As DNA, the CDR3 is TGCAGTGCTAGACCGGACTACCTCTATCCCCCAGATACGCAGTATTTT.

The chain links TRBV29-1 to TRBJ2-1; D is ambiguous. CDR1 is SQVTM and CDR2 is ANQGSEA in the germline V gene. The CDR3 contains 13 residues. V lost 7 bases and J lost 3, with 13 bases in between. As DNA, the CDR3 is TGCAGCGCTTGCCCGTCCGGCTACAATGAGCAGTTCTTC. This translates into CSACPSGYNEQFF.

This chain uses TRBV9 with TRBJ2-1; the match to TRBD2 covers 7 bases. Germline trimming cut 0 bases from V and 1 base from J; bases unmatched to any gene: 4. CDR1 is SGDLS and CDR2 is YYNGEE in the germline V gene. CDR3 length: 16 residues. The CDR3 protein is CASSVDRAGSYNEQFF. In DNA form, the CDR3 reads TGTGCCAGCAGCGTAGATCGAGCGGGATCCTACAATGAGCAGTTCTTC.

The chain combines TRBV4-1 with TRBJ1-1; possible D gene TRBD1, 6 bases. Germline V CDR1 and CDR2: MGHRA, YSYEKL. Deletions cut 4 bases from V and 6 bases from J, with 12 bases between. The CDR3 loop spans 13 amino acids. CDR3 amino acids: CASSPGAWAEAFF. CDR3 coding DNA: TGCGCCAGCAGCCCGGGGGCTTGGGCTGAAGCTTTCTTT.

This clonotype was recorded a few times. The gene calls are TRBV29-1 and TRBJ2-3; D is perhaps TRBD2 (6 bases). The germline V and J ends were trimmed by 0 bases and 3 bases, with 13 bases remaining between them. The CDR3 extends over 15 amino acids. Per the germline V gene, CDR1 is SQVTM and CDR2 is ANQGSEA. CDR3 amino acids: CSVEEGTGVTDTQYF. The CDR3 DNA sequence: TGCAGCGTTGAAGAGGGGACTGGTGTGACAGATACGCAGTATTTT.

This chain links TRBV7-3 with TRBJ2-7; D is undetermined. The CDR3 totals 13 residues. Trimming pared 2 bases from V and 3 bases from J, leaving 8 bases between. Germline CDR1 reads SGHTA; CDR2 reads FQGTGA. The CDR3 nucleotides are TGTGCCAGCAGCTTATCCTTAGGCTACGAGCAGTACTTC. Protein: CASSLSLGYEQYF.

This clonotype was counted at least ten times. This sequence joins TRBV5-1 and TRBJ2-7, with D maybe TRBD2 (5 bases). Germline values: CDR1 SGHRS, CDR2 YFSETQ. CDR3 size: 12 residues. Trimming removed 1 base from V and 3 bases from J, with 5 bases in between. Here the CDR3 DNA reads TGCGCCAGCAGCTTGACTAGCTACGAGCAGTACTTC. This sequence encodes CASSLTSYEQYF.

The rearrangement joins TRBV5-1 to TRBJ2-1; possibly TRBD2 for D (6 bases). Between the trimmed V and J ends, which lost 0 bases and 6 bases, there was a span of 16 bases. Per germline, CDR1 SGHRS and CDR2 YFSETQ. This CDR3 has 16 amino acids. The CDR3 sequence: CASSLVSGGPVNEQFF. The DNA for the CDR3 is TGCGCCAGCAGCTTGGTTTCCGGAGGGCCGGTCAATGAGCAGTTCTTC.

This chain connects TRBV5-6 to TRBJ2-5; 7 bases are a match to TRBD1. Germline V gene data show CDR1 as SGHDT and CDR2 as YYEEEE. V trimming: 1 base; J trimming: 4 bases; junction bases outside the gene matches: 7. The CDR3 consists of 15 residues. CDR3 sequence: CASSLIDRAPETQYF. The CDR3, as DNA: TGTGCCAGCAGCTTGATTGACAGGGCCCCAGAGACCCAGTACTTC.